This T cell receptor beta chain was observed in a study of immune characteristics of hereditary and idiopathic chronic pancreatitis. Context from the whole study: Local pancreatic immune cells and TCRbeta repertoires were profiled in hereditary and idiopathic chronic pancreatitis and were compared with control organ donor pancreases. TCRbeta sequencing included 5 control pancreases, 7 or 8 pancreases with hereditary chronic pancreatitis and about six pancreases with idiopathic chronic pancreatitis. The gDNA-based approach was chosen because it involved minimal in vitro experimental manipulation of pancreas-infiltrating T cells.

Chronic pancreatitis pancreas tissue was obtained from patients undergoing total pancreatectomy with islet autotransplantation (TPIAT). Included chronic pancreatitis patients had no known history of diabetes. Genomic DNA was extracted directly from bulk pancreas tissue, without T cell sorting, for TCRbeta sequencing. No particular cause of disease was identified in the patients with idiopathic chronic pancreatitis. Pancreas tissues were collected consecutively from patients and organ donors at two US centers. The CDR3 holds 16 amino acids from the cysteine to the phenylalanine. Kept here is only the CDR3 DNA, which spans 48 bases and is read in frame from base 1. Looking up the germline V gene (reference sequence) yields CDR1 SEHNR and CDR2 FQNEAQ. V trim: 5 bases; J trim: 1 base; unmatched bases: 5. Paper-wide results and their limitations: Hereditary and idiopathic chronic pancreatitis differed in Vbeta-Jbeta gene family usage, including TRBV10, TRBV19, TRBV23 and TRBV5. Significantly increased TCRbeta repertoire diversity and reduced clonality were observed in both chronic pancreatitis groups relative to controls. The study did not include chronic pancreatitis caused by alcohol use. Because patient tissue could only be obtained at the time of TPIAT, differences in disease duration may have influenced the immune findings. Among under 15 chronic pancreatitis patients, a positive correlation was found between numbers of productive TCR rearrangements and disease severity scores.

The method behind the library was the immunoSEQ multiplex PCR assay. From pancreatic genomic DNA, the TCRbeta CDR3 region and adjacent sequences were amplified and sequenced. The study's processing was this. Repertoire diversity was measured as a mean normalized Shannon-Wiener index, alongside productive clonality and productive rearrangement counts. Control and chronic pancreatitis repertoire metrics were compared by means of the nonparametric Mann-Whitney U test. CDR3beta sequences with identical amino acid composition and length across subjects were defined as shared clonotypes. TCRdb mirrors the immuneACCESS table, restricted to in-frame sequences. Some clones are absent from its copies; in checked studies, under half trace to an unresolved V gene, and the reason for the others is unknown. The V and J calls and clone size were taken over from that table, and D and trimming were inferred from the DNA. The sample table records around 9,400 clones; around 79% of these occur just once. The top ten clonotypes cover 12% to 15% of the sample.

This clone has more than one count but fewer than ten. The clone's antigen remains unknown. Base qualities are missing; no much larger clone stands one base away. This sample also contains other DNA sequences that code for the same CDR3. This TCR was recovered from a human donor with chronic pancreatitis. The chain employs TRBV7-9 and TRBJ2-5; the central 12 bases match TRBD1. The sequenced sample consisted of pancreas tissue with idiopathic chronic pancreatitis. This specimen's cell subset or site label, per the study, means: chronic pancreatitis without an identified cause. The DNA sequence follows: TGTGCCAGCAGCCTGGGGGACAGGGGGCTCCAAGAGACCCAGTACTTC. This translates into CASSLGDRGLQETQYF.